The 15 T cell receptor beta chains below were found in one sample sequenced in a study of T cell responses to AZD1222 COVID-19 vaccine. Here immunoSEQ multiplex PCR was the method, and the copy in TCRdb shows in-frame clones only, minus some. In the table there are tens of thousands of clones, over 75% of which are singletons. The source was peripheral blood, collected 28 days after the second AZD1222 dose. These receptors came from an adult who received the AZD1222 COVID-19 vaccine.

The chain combines TRBV19 with TRBJ1-4; weak D call: TRBD1 (5 bases). The ends were cut back, 5 bases at V and 7 bases at J, with 11 bases in the middle. Germline assignment: CDR1 LNHDA and CDR2 SQIVND (reference sequence). The CDR3 extends over 13 amino acids. CDR3 DNA sequence: TGTGCCAGTAGTCTACAGAGGGGTGAAAAACTGTTTTTT. It specifies CASSLQRGEKLFF. Filled out from reference TRBV19 and TRBJ1-4, the complete variable domain reads DGGITQSPKYLFRKEGQNVTLSCEQNLNHDAMYWYRQDPGQGLRLIYYSQIVNDFQKGDIAEGYSVSREKKESFPLTVTSAQKNPTAFYLCASSLQRGEKLFFGSGTQLSVL.

The chain recombines TRBV6-4 with TRBJ1-5, with D uncertain. The V gene lost 3 bases and the J gene lost 5 bases, with 11 bases spanning the gap. This CDR3 contains 14 residues. CDR1 is MRHNA and CDR2 is SNTAGT in the germline V gene. The DNA of the CDR3 is TGTGCCAGCAGTGAAGGCCCGGGTTATCAGCCCCAGCATTTT. It yields the protein CASSEGPGYQPQHF.

The gene calls are TRBV27 and TRBJ2-7, with 7 bases that match TRBD1. The trim removed 5 bases at V and 0 bases at J, leaving 4 bases unmatched. This CDR3 has 14 residues. Germline CDR1 is MNHEY and CDR2 is SMNVEV (reference sequence). This chain's CDR3 is CASSPTGSSYEQYF. The CDR3 nucleotides are TGTGCCAGCAGTCCGACAGGGAGCTCCTACGAGCAGTACTTC.

The chain is built from TRBV15 and TRBJ1-1, with D perhaps matching TRBD1 (5 bases). CDR3 size: 14 residues. CDR1 LNHNV and CDR2 YYDKDF come from the germline V gene (reference sequence). V was pared by 5 bases and J by 4 bases, with 14 bases between. The CDR3 DNA reads as TGTGCCACCAGCGCCGATGGGGGGTTCACTGAAGCTTTCTTT. Translation: CATSADGGFTEAFF.

This clone was observed a few times. J is TRBJ1-1 and V is TRBV27; 8 positions agree with TRBD1. CDR1 and CDR2 (germline): MNHEY, SMNVEV (reference sequence). CDR3 size: 14 residues. V gave up 5 bases and J gave up 4 bases; unmatched junction bases: 6. The CDR3 spells CASSLQGAPTEAFF. CDR3 sequence (DNA): TGTGCCAGCAGTCTCCAGGGGGCGCCCACTGAAGCTTTCTTT.

The V gene is TRBV10-3, the J gene TRBJ2-2; no clear D gene. Germline CDR1 is ENHRY and CDR2 is SYGVKD. V dropped 1 base and J dropped 6 bases, with 9 bases sitting between them. CDR3 size: 14 residues. In DNA, the CDR3 is TGTGCCATCAGTGAGTGGGGTCAGGCCGGGGAGCTGTTTTTT. It yields the protein CAISEWGQAGELFF.

This chain links TRBV5-5 with TRBJ2-2; TRBD1 aligns across 10 bases. Trimming at V came to 6 bases and at J to 6 bases, leaving 5 bases not matched to a gene. This CDR3 has 14 residues. The germline gives CDR1 SGHKS, CDR2 YYEKEE (reference sequence). CDR3 nucleotides: TGTGCCAGCACCTGGACAGGGGGGTCCGGGGAGCTGTTTTTT. As protein: CASTWTGGSGELFF.

The chain employs TRBV11-2 and TRBJ1-5, with D unclear. The CDR3 is made up of 13 amino acids. The V end was cut by 1 base, the J end by 4 bases, with 5 bases between. Germline V gene sequence: CDR1 SGHAT, CDR2 FQNNGV. CDR3 protein: CASSLAVNQPQHF. The CDR3 DNA sequence: TGTGCCAGCAGCTTAGCCGTAAATCAGCCCCAGCATTTT. The full variable domain, with the rest looked up from reference TRBV11-2 and TRBJ1-5, is EAGVAQSPRYKIIEKRQSVAFWCNPISGHATLYWYQQILGQGPKLLIQFQNNGVVDDSQLPKDRFSAERLKGVDSTLKIQPAKLEDSAVYLCASSLAVNQPQHFGDGTRLSIL.

The CDR3 nucleotides are TGTGCCAGCAGAACAGGGGGCCAGGGCAATCAGCCCCAGCATTTT. This encodes CASRTGGQGNQPQHF. V usage is TRBV28 and J usage is TRBJ1-5; 9 nucleotides align to TRBD1. Trimming at V came to 6 bases and at J to 2 bases, leaving 5 bases not matched to a gene. Germline loops: CDR1 MDHEN, CDR2 SYDVKM. CDR3 length: 15 amino acids.

This chain joins TRBV20-1 and TRBJ2-3; no firm D call. The CDR3 is made up of 9 amino acids. Germline V gene lookup returns CDR1 DFQATT and CDR2 SNEGSKA (reference sequence). Trimming removed 6 bases at V and 4 bases at J, with 2 bases between. The CDR3 DNA is TGCAGTGCGTCAGATACGCAGTATTTT. It yields the protein CSASDTQYF.

This chain links TRBV7-2 with TRBJ1-2; D perhaps matches TRBD1 (5 bases). The CDR3 is made up of 14 amino acids. From germline, CDR1 is SGHTA and CDR2 FQGNSA. Between the trimmed V and J ends, which lost 3 bases and 4 bases, there was a span of 12 bases. The CDR3 DNA follows: TGTGCCAGCAGCTTGAGAGGGGCGGGCTATGGCTACACCTTC. It translates to CASSLRGAGYGYTF.

The chain employs TRBV30 and TRBJ1-6; TRBD1 is a possible D gene (5 bases). CDR1 is GTSNPN, CDR2 SVGIG, per germline (reference sequence). V shed 7 bases and J shed 0 bases, with 13 bases lying between them. The CDR3 loop spans 15 amino acids. In nucleotides, the CDR3 is TGTGCCTATCAACAGGCGAGCTCCTATAATTCACCCCTCCACTTT. Amino acids: CAYQQASSYNSPLHF.

The chain combines TRBV6-6 with TRBJ1-5; D might be TRBD1 (5 bases). Trimming stripped 6 bases from V and 9 bases from J, with 12 bases between. Germline-derived CDR1 and CDR2 are MNHNY and SVGAGI (reference sequence). The CDR3 spans 12 residues. The CDR3 region has the DNA TGTGCCAGCAGCGGGGGGTGGGGGCCCCAGCATTTT. Translating it yields CASSGGWGPQHF.

V gene TRBV4-3 combines with J gene TRBJ1-2; D not resolved. Germline V CDR1 and CDR2: LGHNA, YSLEER. The CDR3 runs 14 residues. Between the trimmed V and J ends, which lost 0 bases and 2 bases, there was a span of 7 bases. This chain's CDR3 is CASSQDTGNYGYTF. The CDR3 coding sequence is TGCGCCAGCAGCCAAGATACGGGGAACTATGGCTACACCTTC.

CDR3 loop: CSVEERGPTGELFF. In DNA form, the CDR3 reads TGCAGCGTTGAGGAGCGGGGGCCGACCGGGGAGCTGTTTTTT. The V and J genes are TRBV29-1 and TRBJ2-2; TRBD2 matches at 8 bases. After removal of 3 bases from V and 5 bases from J, the junction contained 5 bases not matched to a gene. This CDR3 region has 14 residues. CDR1 and CDR2 (germline): SQVTM, ANQGSEA.